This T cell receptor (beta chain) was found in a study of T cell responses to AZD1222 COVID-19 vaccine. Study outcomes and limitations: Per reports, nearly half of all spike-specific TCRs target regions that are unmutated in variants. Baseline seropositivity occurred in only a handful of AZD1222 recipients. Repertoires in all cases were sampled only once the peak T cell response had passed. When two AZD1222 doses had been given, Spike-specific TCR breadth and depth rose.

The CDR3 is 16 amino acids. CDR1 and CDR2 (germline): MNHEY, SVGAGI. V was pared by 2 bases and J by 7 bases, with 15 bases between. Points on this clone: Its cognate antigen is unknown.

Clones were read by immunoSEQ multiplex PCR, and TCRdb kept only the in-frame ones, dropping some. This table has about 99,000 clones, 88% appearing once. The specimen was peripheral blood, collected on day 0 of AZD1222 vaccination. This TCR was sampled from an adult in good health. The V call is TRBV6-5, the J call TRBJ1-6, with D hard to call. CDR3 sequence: CASSYEIRAPNSPLHF. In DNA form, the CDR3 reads TGTGCCAGCAGTTACGAAATCCGCGCGCCCAATTCACCCCTCCACTTT.